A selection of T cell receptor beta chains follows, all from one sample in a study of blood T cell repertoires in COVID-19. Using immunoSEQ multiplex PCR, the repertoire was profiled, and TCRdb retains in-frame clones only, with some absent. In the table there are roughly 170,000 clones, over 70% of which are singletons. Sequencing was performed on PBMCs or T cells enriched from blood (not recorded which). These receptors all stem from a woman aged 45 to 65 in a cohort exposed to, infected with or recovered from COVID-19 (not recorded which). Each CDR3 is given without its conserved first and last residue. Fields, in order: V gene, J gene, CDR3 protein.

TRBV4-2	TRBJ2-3	ASSRLYRGDTQY
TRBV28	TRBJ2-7	ASSLSSSGTYEQY
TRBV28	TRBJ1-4	ASSLSGTRRGEKLF
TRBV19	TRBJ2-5	ASSGGGVQGETQY
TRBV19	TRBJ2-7	ASSPARTYEQY
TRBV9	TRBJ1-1	ASSVGAGVNTEAF
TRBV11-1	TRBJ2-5	ASSFSARGETQY
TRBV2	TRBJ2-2	ASSEGPGYTGELF
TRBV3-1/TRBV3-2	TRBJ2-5	ASSQVFGEGSETQY
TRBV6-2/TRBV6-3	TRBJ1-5	ASSSNRGGQPQH
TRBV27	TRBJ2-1	ASSLDSSYNEQF
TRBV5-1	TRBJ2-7	ASSPTTSGSSGEQY
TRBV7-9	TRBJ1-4	ASSSMRRDEKLF
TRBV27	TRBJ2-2	ASRLLAGNTGELF
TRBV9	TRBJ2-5	ASSVAQGGGQETQY
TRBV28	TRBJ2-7	ASTILAGMAYEQY
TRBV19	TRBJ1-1	ASSMGGARSAEAF
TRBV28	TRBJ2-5	ASRQQETQY
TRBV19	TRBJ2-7	ASSIRGTRPSYEQY
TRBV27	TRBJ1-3	ASSAAGGGNTIY
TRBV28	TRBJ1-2	ASSRRQVNYGYT
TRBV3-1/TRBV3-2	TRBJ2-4	ASSLLRGGVNIQY
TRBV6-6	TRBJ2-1	ASSRTIPGLAGGGEQF
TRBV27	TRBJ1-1	ASTSIGGGMNTEAF
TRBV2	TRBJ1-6	ASRSLPDTTGWGSPLH
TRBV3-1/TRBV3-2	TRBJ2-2	ASSQGKGATGELF
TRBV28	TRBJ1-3	ASVGGAEGNTIY
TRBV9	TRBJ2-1	ASSVDPSGGSYNEQF
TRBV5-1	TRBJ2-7	ASSPRQGPYEQY
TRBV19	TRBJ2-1	ASSRYKSGHNEQF
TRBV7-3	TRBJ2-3	ASSLGGEGTDTQY